The 25 T cell receptor beta chains presented below share a single source sample, sequenced in a study of identical twins. MiXCR was run by TCRdb on the 5' RACE reads, yielding one entry per CDR3 protein. The sample has roughly 350,000 distinct CDR3 sequences, about 12% seen once; the top ten hold roughly 7%. These data also formed part of another study, on yellow fever vaccine responses in identical twins.

The sequenced sample was CD8+ T cells sorted from blood. Source of these receptors: a woman in her late teens or twenties in good health.

The sample holds a few counts of this clonotype. This chain links TRBV20-1 with TRBJ2-1; 8 bases are shared with TRBD1. J lost 6 bases, V lost 6 bases, and 13 bases had no gene match. The CDR3 extends over 15 amino acids. CDR1 and CDR2 from the germline V gene are DFQATT and SNEGSKA (reference sequence). CDR3 protein: CSAIPGGAFPNEQFF. CDR3 nucleotide sequence: TGCAGTGCCATCCCAGGGGGCGCGTTTCCCAATGAGCAGTTCTTC.

This clonotype has ten or more counts. V usage is TRBV5-1 and J usage is TRBJ2-3, with 11 bases fitting TRBD1. This CDR3 spans 15 amino acids. Looked up from germline, CDR1 is SGHRS and CDR2 is YFSETQ. The junction had 6 bases not matched to a gene; V was cut back by 3 bases and J by 6 bases. CDR3 residues: CASSYGQGAVDTQYF. For the CDR3, the DNA is TGCGCCAGCAGCTACGGACAGGGGGCAGTGGATACGCAGTATTTT.

This clonotype has more than one count but fewer than ten. The chain carries TRBV9 and TRBJ2-5; TRBD2 might be the D (5 bases). From germline, CDR1 is SGDLS and CDR2 YYNGEE. The CDR3 loop spans 13 amino acids. V was clipped by 4 bases and J by 2 bases, with 9 bases between them. This CDR3 is CASSSADQETQYF. CDR3 nucleotide sequence: TGTGCCAGCAGCTCAGCGGATCAAGAGACCCAGTACTTC.

In this sample, this clonotype turned up many times. The chain is built from TRBV24-1 and TRBJ2-7; 9 nucleotides match TRBD1. The CDR3 contains 16 residues. The trim removed 3 bases at V and 2 bases at J, leaving 7 bases unmatched. Germline V gene lookup returns CDR1 KGHDR and CDR2 SFDVKD. CDR3 amino acids: CATSDAPGQGTYEQYV. CDR3 DNA: TGTGCCACCAGTGATGCCCCGGGACAGGGAACCTACGAGCAGTACGTC.

This chain joins TRBV5-1 and TRBJ2-7, with D unclear. V shed 1 base and J shed 4 bases, with 12 bases lying between them. Germline V gives CDR1 SGHRS, CDR2 YFSETQ. CDR3 length equals 14 residues. This CDR3 is CASSLSGSVYEQYF. As DNA, the CDR3 is TGCGCCAGCAGCTTGTCAGGTTCGGTATACGAGCAGTACTTC.

In this sample, this clonotype turned up many times. The CDR3 reads CSVGLANTGELFF. DNA of the CDR3: TGCAGCGTGGGACTAGCGAACACCGGGGAGCTGTTTTTT. V usage is TRBV29-1 and J usage is TRBJ2-2; 8 bases agree with TRBD2. V dropped 6 bases and J dropped 0; count of bases not matched to a gene: 0. Germline V gene sequence: CDR1 SQVTM, CDR2 ANQGSEA. There are 13 residues in the CDR3.

The sample holds a few counts of this clonotype. The chain is built from TRBV5-4 and TRBJ2-5, with TRBD2 matching over 12 bases. The trim removed 4 bases at V and 0 bases at J, leaving 10 bases unmatched. Germline CDR1 and CDR2: SGHNT and YYREEE (reference sequence). CDR3 length equals 18 residues. CDR3 in DNA: TGTGCCAGCAGCACCCTAGGGCTAGCGGGGGGGAACCAAGAGACCCAGTACTTC. This codes for CASSTLGLAGGNQETQYF.

This clonotype occurred a few times. CDR3 DNA: TGCGCCAGCAGCCCCGGTGGGGGGGAAAGTTTCTTC. It translates to CASSPGGGESFF. This chain links TRBV4-1 with TRBJ2-1, with 7 nucleotides matching TRBD2. Germline loops: CDR1 MGHRA, CDR2 YSYEKL. This CDR3 contains 12 residues. The V gene end was trimmed by 4 bases and the J gene end by 16 bases; junction bases not matched to a gene: 10.

This clonotype has just a few counts. The chain links TRBV20-1 to TRBJ2-1; 7 nucleotides line up with TRBD2. V trimming: 3 bases; J trimming: 4 bases; junction bases outside the gene matches: 9. Per germline, CDR1 DFQATT and CDR2 SNEGSKA (reference sequence). The CDR3 is made up of 15 amino acids. The CDR3 here is CSARITGGGYNEQFF. For the CDR3, the DNA is TGCAGTGCTAGGATAACGGGCGGGGGATACAATGAGCAGTTCTTC.

The chain links TRBV28 to TRBJ2-7; the D call may be TRBD1 or TRBD2 (7 bases each). The CDR3 has 13 residues. Trimming cost V 2 bases and J 7 bases, with 12 bases left between them. Germline assignment: CDR1 MDHEN and CDR2 SYDVKM. The DNA for the CDR3 is TGTGCCAGCAGTTTAGGCAGGGGGGGAGAGCAGTACGTC. Translating gives CASSLGRGGEQYV.

This clonotype was counted between two and nine times. At one end the junction does not follow the germline gene, possibly because of a read error. The rearrangement uses TRBV4-1 and TRBJ2-6, with 8 bases fitting TRBD1. This CDR3 is 17 amino acids long. The germline CDR1 and CDR2 sequences are MGHRA and YSYEKL. CDR3 residues: CASSLSPGGSGANVLIF. The CDR3 DNA reads TGCGCCAGCAGCCTCTCGCCAGGGGGCTCTGGGGCCAACGTCCTGATTTTC.

This clonotype has only a few counts. This chain connects TRBV20-1 to TRBJ2-1, with D maybe TRBD2 (6 bases). The V end was cut by 3 bases, the J end by 3 bases, with 24 bases between. CDR1 and CDR2 from the germline V gene are DFQATT and SNEGSKA (reference sequence). The CDR3 totals 18 residues. The CDR3 nucleotides are TGCAGTGCTAGTATAATTACTCCCGACGGGAGTGTCTACAATGAGCAGTTCTTC. This sequence encodes CSASIITPDGSVYNEQFF.

The chain has TRBV20-1 and TRBJ2-3; TRBD1 might be the D (6 bases). Germline CDR1 reads DFQATT; CDR2 reads SNEGSKA (reference sequence). V was cut by 6 bases and J by 3 bases, with 16 bases left in between. The CDR3 sequence is 14 residues long. CDR3 sequence: CSAQGSIWTDTQYF. CDR3 sequence (DNA): TGCAGTGCACAGGGTTCAATATGGACAGATACGCAGTATTTT.

This clonotype was picked up a small number of times. This sequence joins TRBV7-8 and TRBJ2-5, with D unresolved. V was cut by 2 bases and J by 5 bases, with 18 bases left in between. Germline CDR1 SGHVS, CDR2 FQNEAQ. The CDR3 loop spans 16 amino acids. CDR3 region: CASSLPAFVGRETQYF. As DNA, the CDR3 is TGTGCCAGCAGCTTACCGGCATTTGTCGGACGGGAGACCCAGTACTTC.

The table lists this clonotype with a few counts. This chain links TRBV20-1 with TRBJ2-5; D is possibly TRBD2 (6 bases). The CDR3 totals 17 residues. Germline assignment: CDR1 DFQATT and CDR2 SNEGSKA (reference sequence). Trimming stripped 6 bases from V and 0 bases from J, with 23 bases between. CDR3 sequence (DNA): TGCAGTGCCCTAAGGATAGCGGACCCATTTAACCAAGAGACCCAGTACTTC. Its translation: CSALRIADPFNQETQYF.

The chain links TRBV12-3 or TRBV12-4 to TRBJ2-2; possibly TRBD1 or TRBD2 for D (5 bases each). The V gene lost 7 bases and the J gene lost 4 bases, with 22 bases spanning the gap. The length of the CDR3 is 17 residues. This CDR3 reads CASIGAGWGWSTGELFF. For the CDR3, the DNA is TGTGCCAGCATCGGGGCCGGTTGGGGCTGGTCCACCGGGGAGCTGTTTTTT.

This sequence joins TRBV3-1 and TRBJ1-2; perhaps TRBD1 as D (5 bases). V was pared by 0 bases and J by 4 bases, with 18 bases between. The germline gives CDR1 LGHDT, CDR2 YNNKEL (reference sequence). This CDR3 has 17 residues. This chain's CDR3 is CASSQDSGRAGSYGYTF. The CDR3 DNA reads TGTGCCAGCAGCCAAGATTCGGGCAGGGCCGGTAGCTATGGCTACACCTTC.

The chain combines TRBV12-3 or TRBV12-4 with TRBJ2-1, with unresolved D. The CDR3 length is 12 residues. V was shortened by 7 bases and J by 8 bases, with 12 bases between the two germline ends. Here the CDR3 DNA reads TGTGCCAGCACCCCAAGGGCGGATGAGCAGTTCTTC. Translated, it gives CASTPRADEQFF.

V gene TRBV6-1 combines with J gene TRBJ2-6; TRBD1 agrees at 9 bases. V shed 4 bases, J shed 2 bases, and the junction held 3 bases outside the gene matches. Germline V gene data show CDR1 as MNHNS and CDR2 as SASEGT. The length of the CDR3 is 16 residues. The CDR3 nucleotides read TGTGCCAGCAGTGGGACAGGGGTCCCTGGGGCCAACGTCCTGACTTTC. Its protein product is CASSGTGVPGANVLTF.

The rearrangement links TRBV28 to TRBJ2-7, with D perhaps TRBD2 (5 bases). From germline, CDR1 is MDHEN and CDR2 SYDVKM. The CDR3 covers 14 residues. The V and J ends lost 4 bases and 0 bases respectively, with 10 bases between them. CDR3 amino acids: CASSYGLASYEQYV. CDR3 nucleotide sequence: TGTGCCAGCAGTTACGGACTGGCCTCCTACGAGCAGTACGTC.

The chain recombines TRBV14 with TRBJ2-7; tentatively, D is TRBD2 (5 bases). CDR1 is SGHDN, CDR2 FVKESK, per germline. V dropped 0 bases and J dropped 3 bases, with 15 bases sitting between them. The length of the CDR3 is 16 residues. For the CDR3, the DNA is TGTGCCAGCAGCCAAGAAGGGCGGGTTGGATACTACGAGCAGTACTTC. It encodes CASSQEGRVGYYEQYF.

This rearrangement joins TRBV11-1 to TRBJ2-3; TRBD2 aligns across 11 bases. The V and J ends lost 0 bases and 3 bases, in that order; junction bases with no gene match: 14. This CDR3 comprises 20 residues. Germline CDR1 is SGHAT and CDR2 is FQDESV (reference sequence). The CDR3 DNA reads TGTGCCAGCAGCTTAGCGGCGGGACTAGCGGTTGTAATCCAGACAGATACGCAGTATTTT. This sequence encodes CASSLAAGLAVVIQTDTQYF.

This clonotype was seen a few times. The chain is built from TRBV11-1 and TRBJ2-7; either TRBD1 or TRBD2 may fit D (5 bases each). The CDR3 contains 18 residues. V lost 1 base, J lost 4 bases, and 23 bases lay in between. Germline lookup yields CDR1 SGHAT and CDR2 FQDESV (reference sequence). CDR3 sequence (DNA): TGTGCCAGCAGCTTAGATGGACCGGGACCCACAACCCCGTACGAGCAGTACTTC. The encoded protein is CASSLDGPGPTTPYEQYF. The variable domain in full, completed from reference TRBV11-1 and TRBJ2-7, reads EAEVAQSPRYKITEKSQAVAFWCDPISGHATLYWYRQILGQGPELLVQFQDESVVDDSQLPKDRFSAERLKGVDSTLKIQPAELGDSAMYLCASSLDGPGPTTPYEQYFGPGTRLTVT.

CDR3 residues: CASRDGGRFDNEQFF. The CDR3 nucleotides read TGTGCCAGCAGGGATGGCGGGAGGTTCGACAATGAGCAGTTCTTC. The V gene is TRBV2, the J gene TRBJ2-1; TRBD2 matches 8 bases. The CDR3 consists of 15 residues. V lost 6 bases, J lost 5 bases, and 9 bases stayed unmatched. CDR1 is SNHLY and CDR2 is FYNNEI in the germline V gene.

Many counts were recorded for this clonotype. The V gene is TRBV5-1, the J gene TRBJ2-7; D is unresolved. The V end lost 0 bases, the J end lost 2 bases, and 6 bases lay between the germline ends. The CDR3 is 13 amino acids. The V gene's germline CDR1 is SGHRS and CDR2 YFSETQ. CDR3: CASSLGSTYEQYF. The CDR3 DNA reads as TGCGCCAGCAGCTTGGGTAGCACCTACGAGCAGTACTTC.